Below are 6 T cell receptor beta chains sequenced from a single sample in a study of blood T cell repertoires in COVID-19 (TCRdb year 2020). Library preparation used the immunoSEQ multiplex PCR assay. Held by TCRdb, this immuneACCESS table contains in-frame sequences only and omits some clones. Under half of the omission traces to an unresolved V gene where checked; the cause of the rest is unknown. The sample table shows about 180,000 clones, and about four fifths are seen once. Of the sample, 8% to 9.5% is held by the ten largest clones. Specimen: peripheral blood. These TCRs come from a woman between 65 and 79 years old with acute or convalescent COVID-19.

V usage is TRBV7-9 and J usage is TRBJ1-2; weak D call: TRBD1 (5 bases). The CDR3 runs 12 residues. V was clipped by 3 bases and J by 6 bases, with 8 bases between them. Germline loops: CDR1 SEHNR, CDR2 FQNEAQ (reference sequence). The chain's CDR3 is CASSFRQNGYTF. CDR3 DNA: TGTGCCAGCAGCTTTCGACAGAATGGCTACACCTTC. Looking up the rest from reference TRBV7-9 and TRBJ1-2 gives the full variable domain: DTGVSQNPRHKITKRGQNVTFRCDPISEHNRLYWYRQTLGQGPEFLTYFQNEAQLEKSRLLSDRFSAERPKGSFSTLEIQRTEQGDSAMYLCASSFRQNGYTFGSGTRLTVV.

This clone turned up a few times. In the same sample, other DNA sequences code for this CDR3. This chain links TRBV19 with TRBJ1-2; D possibly corresponds to TRBD1 (6 bases). Germline CDR1 reads LNHDA; CDR2 reads SQIVND (reference sequence). The CDR3 covers 13 residues. V was shortened by 3 bases and J by 2 bases, with 7 bases between the two germline ends. The CDR3, as DNA: TGTGCCAGTAGTATGACAGGAAACTATGGCTACACCTTC. This translates into CASSMTGNYGYTF.

The CDR3 here is CASSSQRAGTDTQYF. The CDR3 DNA follows: TGTGCCAGCTCATCTCAGCGGGCCGGCACAGATACGCAGTATTTT. The chain links TRBV18 to TRBJ2-3; D is possibly TRBD2 (6 bases). Trimming took off 5 bases at V and 1 base at J, with 13 bases between the two ends. The CDR3 consists of 15 residues. CDR1 is KGHSH, CDR2 LQKENI, per germline.

The chain couples TRBV7-2 to TRBJ1-2; possible D gene TRBD1, 6 bases. Per germline, CDR1 SGHTA and CDR2 FQGNSA. The length of the CDR3 is 16 residues. V lost 4 bases to trimming and J lost 2 bases, with 17 bases between them. The DNA of the CDR3 is TGTGCCAGCAGCTCCCGGACTCAGGGGACCAACTATGGCTACACCTTC. Translating gives CASSSRTQGTNYGYTF.

The genes are TRBV6-1 and TRBJ2-5; TRBD1 matches 9 bases. With 2 bases clipped from V and 4 bases from J, the junction kept 5 bases outside the gene matches. The germline V gene has CDR1 MNHNS and CDR2 SASEGT. The CDR3 covers 15 residues. This CDR3 reads CASSELQGAGETQYF. CDR3 sequence (DNA): TGTGCCAGCAGTGAACTACAGGGGGCTGGAGAGACCCAGTACTTC.

CDR3 sequence reads: CASSLEAGGHHEQYF. CDR3 nucleotide sequence: TGTGCCAGCAGCTTAGAGGCGGGAGGGCACCACGAGCAGTACTTC. This sequence joins TRBV7-8 and TRBJ2-7; 9 bases match TRBD2. The V and J ends lost 1 base and 5 bases, in that order; junction bases with no gene match: 6. Germline CDR1 and CDR2: SGHVS and FQNEAQ. CDR3 length: 15 amino acids.